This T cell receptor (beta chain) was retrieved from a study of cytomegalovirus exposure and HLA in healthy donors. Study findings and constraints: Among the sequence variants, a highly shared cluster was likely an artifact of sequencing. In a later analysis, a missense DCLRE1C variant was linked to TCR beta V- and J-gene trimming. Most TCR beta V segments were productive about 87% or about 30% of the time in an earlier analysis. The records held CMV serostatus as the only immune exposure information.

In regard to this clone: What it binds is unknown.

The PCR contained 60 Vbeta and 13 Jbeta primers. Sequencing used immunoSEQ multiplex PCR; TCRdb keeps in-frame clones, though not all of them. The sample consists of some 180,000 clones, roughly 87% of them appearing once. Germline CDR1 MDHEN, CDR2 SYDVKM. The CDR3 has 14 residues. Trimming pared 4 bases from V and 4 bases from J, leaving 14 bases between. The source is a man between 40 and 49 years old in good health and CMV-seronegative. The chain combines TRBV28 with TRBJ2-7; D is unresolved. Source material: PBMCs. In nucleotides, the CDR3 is TGTGCCAGCAGTTCACTAAGGAGAGCTTACGAGCAGTACTTC. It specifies CASSSLRRAYEQYF.